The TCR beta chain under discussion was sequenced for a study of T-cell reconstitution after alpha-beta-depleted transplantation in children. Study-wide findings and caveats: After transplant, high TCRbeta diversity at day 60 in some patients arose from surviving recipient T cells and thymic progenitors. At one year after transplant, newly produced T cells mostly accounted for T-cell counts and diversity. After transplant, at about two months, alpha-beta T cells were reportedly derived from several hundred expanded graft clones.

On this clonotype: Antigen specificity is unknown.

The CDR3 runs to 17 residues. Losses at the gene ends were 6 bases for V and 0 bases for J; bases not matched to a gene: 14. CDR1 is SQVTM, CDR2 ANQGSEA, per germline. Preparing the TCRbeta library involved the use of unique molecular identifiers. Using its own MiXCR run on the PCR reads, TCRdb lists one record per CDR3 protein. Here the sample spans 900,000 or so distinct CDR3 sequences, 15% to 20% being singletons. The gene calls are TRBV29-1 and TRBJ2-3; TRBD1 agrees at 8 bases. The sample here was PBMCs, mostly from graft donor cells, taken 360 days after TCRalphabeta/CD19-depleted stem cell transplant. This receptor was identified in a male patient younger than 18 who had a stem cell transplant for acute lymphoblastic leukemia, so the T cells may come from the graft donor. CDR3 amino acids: CSVLSQGARLSTDTQYF. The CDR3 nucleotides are TGCAGCGTCCTCTCCCAGGGGGCCAGGCTGAGCACAGATACGCAGTATTTT.